This T cell receptor (beta chain) was obtained from a study of blood T cell repertoires in COVID-19. Study in general: In each case, the material was cDNA or gDNA derived from T cells, B-cell-depleted T cells, or PBMCs.

The authors' processing: Nucleated cell counts were estimated from reference gene primer amplification. Assay: immunoSEQ multiplex PCR; the TCRdb copy retains only in-frame clones and omits some. For V, J and clone size, that table is used; D and trimming come from the DNA. This table has around 200,000 clones, about 86% appearing once. This clone turned up a few times. The V gene end was trimmed by 5 bases and the J gene end by 5 bases; junction bases not matched to a gene: 3. CDR1 MNHEY and CDR2 SMNVEV come from the germline V gene (reference sequence). The CDR3 runs 14 residues. The V call is TRBV27, the J call TRBJ1-5, with 10 positions matching TRBD1. This sequence originates from a young woman who had recovered from COVID-19. The sample consisted of peripheral blood. CDR3 protein: CASSQDRGHQPQHF. DNA for the CDR3: TGTGCCAGCAGTCAAGACAGGGGGCATCAGCCCCAGCATTTT.